This is a list of T cell receptor beta chains from one sample in a study of blood T cell repertoires in COVID-19. Clones were sequenced by immunoSEQ multiplex PCR, and TCRdb holds only the in-frame ones, with some missing. This sample has 150,000 to 200,000 clones, with 88% found just once. The sequencing sample was made of PBMCs or T cells enriched from blood (not recorded which). These receptors were obtained from a young woman who had recovered from COVID-19. Both conserved end residues are part of each CDR3. The order of the fields is D gene, V gene, CDR3 length, clone size, J gene, CDR3 DNA, CDR3 protein. The D gene is left open where the match is weak. Some rows mark clone size as missing; the rest say once, few, many or name a class of expanded clone.

TRBD2,TRBV7-8,16,once,TRBJ2-1,TGTGCCAGCAGCCAACGGGGACTAGCAGTCTGGAATGAGCAGTTCTTC,CASSQRGLAVWNEQFF
NA,TRBV28,13,NA,TRBJ1-2,TGTGCCAGCAGTTTAGTCAGGGGTGGCGGCTACACCTTC,CASSLVRGGGYTF
NA,TRBV12-5,15,NA,TRBJ2-1,TGTGCTAGTGGTTTGTGGGGGGGGCCCTACAATGAGCAGTTCTTC,CASGLWGGPYNEQFF
TRBD1,TRBV18,16,NA,TRBJ1-1,TGTGCCAGCTCACGTGGGACAGGGGGCACGAACACTGAAGCTTTCTTT,CASSRGTGGTNTEAFF
TRBD2,TRBV19,15,NA,TRBJ2-7,TGTGCCAGTAGTGAGCTTTCGCTAGCGGGAGGGGAGCAGTACTTC,CASSELSLAGGEQYF
NA,TRBV25-1,16,NA,TRBJ1-4,TGTGCCAGCAGTGGCGCCTCAGGGGCAACTAATGAAAAACTGTTTTTT,CASSGASGATNEKLFF
NA,TRBV3-1/TRBV3-2,18,NA,TRBJ2-3,TGTGCCAGCAGCCAAAGCAAGCGACGGGGTAAGAGCACAGATACGCAGTATTTT,CASSQSKRRGKSTDTQYF
TRBD1,TRBV15,16,NA,TRBJ1-2,TGTGCCACCAGCCCGGGGGACAGCAAGAAAAACTATGGCTACACCTTC,CATSPGDSKKNYGYTF
NA,TRBV7-6,15,NA,TRBJ1-2,TGTGCCAGCAGCTTAGCACAAGGGGGGGTGGATGGCTACACCTTC,CASSLAQGGVDGYTF
TRBD1,TRBV29-1,14,NA,TRBJ2-3,TGCAGCGTTCTCGCAGGGGGACGCACAGATACGCAGTATTTT,CSVLAGGRTDTQYF
NA,TRBV24-1,18,NA,TRBJ2-1,TGTGCCACCAGTGATATACAGGGAGGGGGGATTTCCTACAATGAGCAGTTCTTC,CATSDIQGGGISYNEQFF
TRBD2,TRBV5-5,18,once,TRBJ2-3,TGTGCCAGCAGCTTAGGCCTAGCGGGGGGGCATATCACAGATACGCAGTATTTT,CASSLGLAGGHITDTQYF
NA,TRBV12-3/TRBV12-4,13,NA,TRBJ1-5,TGTGCCAGCAGCCTCTCTCCTTATCAGCCCCAGCATTTT,CASSLSPYQPQHF
NA,TRBV15,12,NA,TRBJ1-2,TGTGCCACCAGCAGGGACTCGGGTGGCTACACCTTC,CATSRDSGGYTF
NA,TRBV10-1,16,NA,TRBJ2-1,TGCGCCAGCAGTGACGAAGAGAATCCTGGTTTCGATGAGCAGTTCTTC,CASSDEENPGFDEQFF
NA,TRBV6-5,16,once,TRBJ2-7,TGTGCCAGCAGTTACTCGGGCAGGGGCGGTTCCTACGAGCAGTACTTC,CASSYSGRGGSYEQYF
NA,TRBV7-2,15,NA,TRBJ1-2,TGTGCCAGCAGCTTATCGGGACATCCTTCCTATGGCTACACCTTC,CASSLSGHPSYGYTF
NA,TRBV28,13,NA,TRBJ2-7,TGTGCCAGCAGTTTCGAGGACCGGGGGTGGAAGTACTTC,CASSFEDRGWKYF
NA,TRBV11-3,12,few,TRBJ2-2,TGTGCCAGCAGCGCGGATCCCGGGGAGCTGTTTTTT,CASSADPGELFF
TRBD1,TRBV7-9,16,NA,TRBJ2-2,TGTGCCAGCCGACAGGGGAACCTCTTAAACACCGGGGAGCTGTTTTTT,CASRQGNLLNTGELFF
TRBD2,TRBV29-1,14,NA,TRBJ2-1,TGCAGCGTCGCTACTAGCGGGAGGGGGAATGAGCAGTTCTTC,CSVATSGRGNEQFF
NA,TRBV6-1,17,NA,TRBJ1-6,TGTGCCAGCAGTGAAAGGGCCAGGGAACTCGTTAATTCACCCCTCCACTTT,CASSERARELVNSPLHF
TRBD2,TRBV4-2,15,NA,TRBJ2-1,TGTGCCAGCAGCCCCACTAGCGCTCCTGGGGATGAGCAGTTCTTC,CASSPTSAPGDEQFF